The sequence of this T cell receptor beta chain was determined in a study of siplizumab effects on memory and regulatory T cells. TCRdb keeps only in-frame clones here, not all; method: immunoSEQ multiplex PCR. Among 90,000 to 120,000 clones listed, around 90% were seen once. Germline CDR1 and CDR2: LNHDA and SQIVND (reference sequence). CDR3 length: 14 amino acids. Unmatched junction bases numbered 4, after V lost 5 bases and J lost 4 bases. General study points: Proliferating siplizumab-cultured Tregs lacked confirmed suppressive function. Among alloreactive clones, only a minor fraction mapped to unstimulated subsets.

As regards this clone: No antigen is known for it.

This sequence was found in a human donor in good health. Sequencing was done on a sample of Tregs sorted from blood. The chain recombines TRBV19 with TRBJ2-1; 8 positions match TRBD1. CDR3 sequence (DNA): TGTGCCAGTAGTGGGACAGGAATGTACAATGAGCAGTTCTTC. The encoded protein is CASSGTGMYNEQFF.